This T cell receptor beta chain derives from a study of T cell responses to AZD1222 COVID-19 vaccine. Study-wide points: Targets within unmutated variant regions were reportedly found for nearly half of spike-specific TCRs. Repertoire sampling was restricted to post-peak T cell response timepoints.

V was clipped by 5 bases and J by 3 bases, with 16 bases between them. This CDR3 region has 15 residues. Germline V gene lookup returns CDR1 MNHEY and CDR2 SVGEGT. About this clone itself: The antigen remains unidentified.

Measured with immunoSEQ multiplex PCR; TCRdb has only the in-frame clones, and not every one. The repertoire holds 140,000 to 150,000 clones, with about 93% as singletons. The sequencing here drew on peripheral blood, taken on day 0 of AZD1222 vaccination. The TCR comes from an adult in good health. The rearrangement links TRBV6-2 or TRBV6-3 to TRBJ1-2, with D unclear. The CDR3 here is CASSPVSSRDYGYTF. The CDR3 DNA reads as TGTGCCAGCAGTCCGGTGTCCTCGAGGGACTATGGCTACACCTTC.